The following is a T cell receptor beta chain sequence with its context. Per the study methods: From reference gene primer amplification, estimates of nucleated cell counts were derived. Using immunoSEQ multiplex PCR, the repertoire was profiled, and TCRdb retains in-frame clones only, with some absent. That table gives V, J and clone size, and the DNA gave D and trimming. This sample yields approximately 210,000 clones, of which about four fifths are seen a single time; about 2.7% belongs to the top ten. These data are taken from a study of blood T cell repertoires in COVID-19. For the study at large: Samples taken during acute and convalescent COVID-19 were collected in the United States, Italy and Spain.

CDR3 length equals 14 residues. V shed 4 bases, J shed 3 bases, and the junction held 2 bases outside the gene matches. CDR1 is LNHDA and CDR2 is SQIVND in the germline V gene (reference sequence). The chain employs TRBV19 and TRBJ2-1; 8 bases are shared with TRBD2. The clonotype comes from a woman aged 40 to 55 with active or convalescent COVID-19. The specimen sequenced was peripheral blood. CDR3 loop: CASSSGRYYNEQFF. Here the CDR3 DNA reads TGTGCCAGTAGTAGCGGGAGGTACTACAATGAGCAGTTCTTC.